Each of the 17 T cell receptor beta chains below was sequenced from the same sample in a study of shared clonotypes between healthy human individuals. This table comes from immunoSEQ multiplex PCR, and its TCRdb copy is limited to in-frame clones, with some not included. In the table there are about a million clones, roughly 80% of which are singletons. Material for sequencing was memory CD4+ T cells sorted from blood. Regarding subset: CD45RA-negative fraction. These receptor sequences come from a man aged 18-30 years in good health.

A remark on this clone: The sample contains more than one DNA sequence encoding this CDR3. This chain links TRBV10-3 with TRBJ2-7, with D possibly called TRBD1 or TRBD2 (5 bases each). This CDR3 has 13 residues. Germline V CDR1 and CDR2: ENHRY, SYGVKD. The V gene lost 6 bases and the J gene lost 2 bases, with 11 bases spanning the gap. As DNA, the CDR3 is TGTGCCATCAGGGGGACGGGGCCCTACGAGCAGTACTTC. Residues: CAIRGTGPYEQYF.

This chain links TRBV7-2 with TRBJ2-7; TRBD2 is a possible D gene (6 bases). V was cut by 4 bases and J by 2 bases, with 15 bases left in between. This CDR3 is 15 amino acids long. Germline V lookup: CDR1 SGHTA, CDR2 FQGNSA. This CDR3 reads CASSSTGTSPYEQYF. In DNA, the CDR3 is TGTGCCAGCAGCTCAACCGGGACTTCCCCCTACGAGCAGTACTTC.

A few counts support this clone. The chain is built from TRBV27 and TRBJ2-2; maybe TRBD1 (5 bases). This CDR3 has 14 residues. Trimming cost V 7 bases and J 3 bases, with 12 bases left between them. Germline values: CDR1 MNHEY, CDR2 SMNVEV (reference sequence). CDR3 sequence (DNA): TGTGCCAGCACCAAAGACAGTTACACCGGGGAGCTGTTTTTT. It encodes CASTKDSYTGELFF.

The chain joins TRBV6-1 to TRBJ2-5; D possibly corresponds to TRBD1 (6 bases). The CDR3 has 14 residues. Trimming left V 6 bases short and J 2 bases short, with 13 bases between. The V gene's germline CDR1 is MNHNS and CDR2 SASEGT. CDR3 nucleotides: TGTGCCAGCAGCCCAGGGGTAGCGCAAGAGACCCAGTACTTC. Encoded protein: CASSPGVAQETQYF.

This clone was picked up a small number of times. The chain is built from TRBV10-3 and TRBJ2-7, with no clear D. V lost 3 bases and J 6 bases, leaving 9 bases between the germline ends. This CDR3 comprises 12 residues. Germline V gene lookup returns CDR1 ENHRY and CDR2 SYGVKD. CDR3: CAISDSVSEQYF. CDR3 nucleotide sequence: TGTGCCATCAGTGATTCAGTATCCGAGCAGTACTTC.

This clone was counted only a few times. The rearrangement joins TRBV9 to TRBJ1-1; D remains ambiguous. CDR3 size: 15 residues. CDR1 SGDLS and CDR2 YYNGEE come from the germline V gene. Trimming left V 4 bases short and J 1 base short, with 14 bases between. CDR3 sequence: CASSPTSGGNTEAFF. The DNA of the CDR3 is TGTGCCAGCAGCCCCACGTCCGGTGGGAACACTGAAGCTTTCTTT.

The chain employs TRBV18 and TRBJ1-2; 7 bases line up with TRBD1. Looked up from germline, CDR1 is KGHSH and CDR2 is LQKENI. The CDR3 contains 16 residues. J was trimmed by 5 bases and V by 3 bases; bases with no gene match: 12. The CDR3 DNA is TGTGCCAGCTCACCCCGGGACAGCTGGGGTGGGTATGGCTACACCTTC. This translates into CASSPRDSWGGYGYTF.

The table lists this clone with a few counts. The chain uses TRBV5-1 and TRBJ2-1; D possibly corresponds to TRBD2 (7 bases). The CDR3 loop spans 15 amino acids. Germline assignment: CDR1 SGHRS and CDR2 YFSETQ. Trimming left V 4 bases short and J 6 bases short, with 17 bases between. The chain's CDR3 is CASSPNAGAPNEQFF. The CDR3, as DNA: TGCGCCAGCAGCCCGAATGCGGGGGCCCCCAATGAGCAGTTCTTC.

The chain is built from TRBV9 and TRBJ2-5; D unresolved. This CDR3 contains 13 residues. Trimming cost V 0 bases and J 5 bases, with 8 bases left between them. Germline loops: CDR1 SGDLS, CDR2 YYNGEE. CDR3 coding DNA: TGTGCCAGCAGCGTAGCACCAAGGGAGACCCAGTACTTC. It yields the protein CASSVAPRETQYF.

The chain combines TRBV5-6 with TRBJ2-3, with TRBD1 matching over 11 bases. The germline V gene has CDR1 SGHDT and CDR2 YYEEEE. The J segment lost 3 bases and the V segment lost 5 bases, leaving 5 bases of the junction unmatched. The CDR3 loop spans 15 amino acids. CDR3 sequence: CASRGGQGATDTQYF. CDR3 in DNA: TGTGCCAGCAGGGGCGGACAGGGGGCTACAGATACGCAGTATTTT.

The V and J genes are TRBV6-6 and TRBJ2-1, with 7 bases aligning to TRBD2. The germline V gene has CDR1 MNHNY and CDR2 SVGAGI (reference sequence). J gave up 9 bases and V 5 bases, and 13 bases lay outside the gene matches. The CDR3 sequence is 15 residues long. The CDR3 DNA reads as TGTGCCAGCAGTGAGGTGGGGGGGAAGGTTGGTGAGCAGTTCTTC. As protein: CASSEVGGKVGEQFF.

The chain employs TRBV5-1 and TRBJ1-3; D is perhaps TRBD1 (5 bases). Trimming pared 2 bases from V and 2 bases from J, leaving 11 bases between. The CDR3 is made up of 15 amino acids. Germline lookup yields CDR1 SGHRS and CDR2 YFSETQ. The CDR3: CASSLTGTAGNTIYF. As DNA, the CDR3 is TGCGCCAGCAGCTTAACCGGGACCGCTGGAAACACCATATATTTT.

On this clone itself: Other DNA sequences from this sample encode an identical CDR3 as well. CDR3 residues: CASSLAIDTQYF. CDR3 coding DNA: TGTGCCAGCAGCTTAGCGATAGATACGCAGTATTTT. The chain joins TRBV7-2 to TRBJ2-3; D gene uncertain. The germline gives CDR1 SGHTA, CDR2 FQGNSA. There are 12 residues in the CDR3. V lost 0 bases to trimming and J lost 5 bases, with 3 bases between them.

The chain uses TRBV7-3 and TRBJ2-2; 9 bases match TRBD1. V trimming: 1 base; J trimming: 6 bases; junction bases outside the gene matches: 9. CDR1 is SGHTA and CDR2 is FQGTGA in the germline V gene. This CDR3 has 17 amino acids. CDR3 DNA sequence: TGTGCCAGCAGCTTAATTTCGGGACAGGGTTCGGCCGGGGAGCTGTTTTTT. It encodes CASSLISGQGSAGELFF.

This clone has a single count. The chain uses TRBV2 and TRBJ2-3, with D possibly matching TRBD1 (6 bases). Germline V CDR1 and CDR2: SNHLY, FYNNEI. Between the trimmed V and J ends, which lost 4 bases and 0 bases, there was a span of 8 bases. CDR3 size: 14 residues. CDR3 in amino acids: CASSVDRSTDTQYF. In nucleotides, the CDR3 is TGTGCCAGCAGTGTGGACAGAAGCACAGATACGCAGTATTTT.

This clone has only a few counts. This chain joins TRBV9 and TRBJ1-3; a possible D gene is TRBD1 (5 bases). This CDR3 comprises 13 residues. V was pared by 5 bases and J by 1 base, with 7 bases between. Per germline, CDR1 SGDLS and CDR2 YYNGEE. CDR3 in DNA: TGTGCCAGCAGGCAGGGATCTGGAAACACCATATATTTT. It specifies CASRQGSGNTIYF.

Note on this clone: The same CDR3 is also encoded by other DNA sequences in this sample. The chain recombines TRBV19 with TRBJ1-5, with D possibly matching TRBD1 (6 bases). The CDR3 sequence is 14 residues long. V was shortened by 9 bases and J by 1 base, with 13 bases between the two germline ends. Germline V gives CDR1 LNHDA, CDR2 SQIVND (reference sequence). The CDR3 nucleotides are TGTGCCAGCTCTAGGACAGCAAGCAATCAGCCCCAGCATTTT. Its translation: CASSRTASNQPQHF. Combining the CDR3 with reference TRBV19 and TRBJ1-5 gives the whole variable domain DGGITQSPKYLFRKEGQNVTLSCEQNLNHDAMYWYRQDPGQGLRLIYYSQIVNDFQKGDIAEGYSVSREKKESFPLTVTSAQKNPTAFYLCASSRTASNQPQHFGDGTRLSIL.